Below are 23 T cell receptor beta chains sequenced from a single sample in a study of a mutant IDH1 vaccine in newly diagnosed glioma. Time point of the sample: baseline, week 1 (first vaccination visit). As for treatment: pre-vaccination baseline after standard-of-care therapy. This table comes from immunoSEQ multiplex PCR, and its TCRdb copy is limited to in-frame clones, with some not included. In the table there are some 60,000 clones, 75% to 95% of which are singletons. Sequencing used PBMCs, obtained from a glioma patient treated with radiotherapy, temozolomide or both. The receptors stem from a man aged 45-65 years with glioma.

The chain combines TRBV11-3 with TRBJ1-1; no clear D gene. With 1 base removed from V and 3 bases from J, the gap between germline ends came to 6 bases. CDR1 SGHNT and CDR2 YENEEA come from the germline V gene. The length of the CDR3 is 13 residues. CDR3 amino acids: CASSLVSDTEAFF. CDR3 in DNA: TGTGCCAGCAGCTTAGTCTCCGACACTGAAGCTTTCTTT. Supplemented by reference TRBV11-3 and TRBJ1-1, the full variable domain reads EAGVVQSPRYKIIEKKQPVAFWCNPISGHNTLYWYLQNLGQGPELLIRYENEEAVDDSQLPKDRFSAERLKGVDSTLKIQPAELGDSAVYLCASSLVSDTEAFFGQGTRLTVV.

The chain couples TRBV5-1 to TRBJ2-3; 11 positions agree with TRBD2. V lost 1 base, J lost 1 base, and 14 bases stayed unmatched. This CDR3 spans 20 amino acids. Germline values: CDR1 SGHRS, CDR2 YFSETQ. CDR3 amino acids: CASSLSLAGVKRSGTDTQYF. CDR3 nucleotide sequence: TGCGCCAGCAGCTTGTCACTAGCGGGAGTCAAACGTTCTGGCACAGATACGCAGTATTTT. Together with reference TRBV5-1 and TRBJ2-3, the CDR3 gives the full variable domain: KAGVTQTPRYLIKTRGQQVTLSCSPISGHRSVSWYQQTPGQGLQFLFEYFSETQRNKGNFPGRFSGRQFSNSRSEMNVSTLELGDSALYLCASSLSLAGVKRSGTDTQYFGPGTRLTVL.

This rearrangement joins TRBV6-1 to TRBJ1-2; D is unresolved. V lost 4 bases and J lost 4, with 7 bases in between. Germline values: CDR1 MNHNS, CDR2 SASEGT. The CDR3 runs 12 residues. The CDR3 reads CASSGGVYGYTF. In nucleotides, the CDR3 is TGTGCCAGCAGTGGCGGGGTCTATGGCTACACCTTC.

The chain joins TRBV27 to TRBJ1-2; D is unclear. The ends were cut back, 0 bases at V and 4 bases at J, with 6 bases in the middle. Germline loops: CDR1 MNHEY, CDR2 SMNVEV (reference sequence). There are 13 residues in the CDR3. The CDR3 is CASSLSVGYGYTF. DNA of the CDR3: TGTGCCAGCAGTTTATCGGTCGGCTATGGCTACACCTTC.

The chain couples TRBV6-1 to TRBJ2-7; 8 bases map to TRBD2. In germline, CDR1 is MNHNS, CDR2 SASEGT. This CDR3 region has 16 residues. Trimming at V came to 0 bases and at J to 4 bases, leaving 8 bases not matched to a gene. Written as DNA, the CDR3 is TGTGCCAGCAGTGAAGCCCTTTTAGCGGGACTTTACGAGCAGTACTTC. Its translation is CASSEALLAGLYEQYF.

In this sample, this clone turned up a few times. The V call is TRBV4-3, the J call TRBJ1-1; a weak D match, TRBD1 (5 bases). This CDR3 contains 16 residues. V shed 0 bases and J shed 1 base, with 12 bases lying between them. Germline CDR1 is LGHNA and CDR2 is YSLEER. The CDR3: CASSQDSKGRNTEAFF. The CDR3 coding sequence is TGCGCCAGCAGCCAAGATAGCAAGGGGCGGAACACTGAAGCTTTCTTT.

The chain combines TRBV6-5 with TRBJ2-7; unclear D gene. This CDR3 has 11 amino acids. CDR1 is MNHEY and CDR2 is SVGAGI in the germline V gene. V shed 6 bases and J shed 4 bases, with 7 bases lying between them. The CDR3 DNA follows: TGTGCCAGCAGGCTGGGATACGAGCAGTACTTC. This encodes CASRLGYEQYF.

The genes are TRBV30 and TRBJ1-5; D possibly corresponds to TRBD1 (6 bases). This CDR3 has 13 amino acids. Between the trimmed V and J ends, which lost 5 bases and 3 bases, there was a span of 11 bases. In germline, CDR1 is GTSNPN, CDR2 SVGIG (reference sequence). CDR3 DNA sequence: TGTGCCTGGGCTTGGGGGCCCAATCAGCCCCAGCATTTT. This translates into CAWAWGPNQPQHF.

The rearrangement links TRBV30 to TRBJ2-2; TRBD2 aligns across 7 bases. The CDR3 length is 18 residues. In germline, CDR1 is GTSNPN, CDR2 SVGIG (reference sequence). V was pared by 4 bases and J by 0 bases, with 14 bases of the junction left unmatched. CDR3 nucleotide sequence: TGTGCCTGGAAACCCCACCCCCTAGGGAGGGCGAACACCGGGGAGCTGTTTTTT. It translates to CAWKPHPLGRANTGELFF.

This chain connects TRBV29-1 to TRBJ2-7; 7 nucleotides line up with TRBD2. The CDR3 is 14 amino acids. Trimming cost V 2 bases and J 4 bases; bases outside gene matches: 8. Germline V gene sequence: CDR1 SQVTM, CDR2 ANQGSEA. CDR3 in DNA: TGCAGCGTTGAATCTCCGGGGAGGGAATACGAGCAGTACTTC. Protein sequence: CSVESPGREYEQYF.

This chain uses TRBV19 with TRBJ2-1, with 9 nucleotides matching TRBD2. The CDR3 is made up of 15 amino acids. V shed 5 bases, J shed 7 bases, and the junction held 9 bases outside the gene matches. Germline V gene lookup returns CDR1 LNHDA and CDR2 SQIVND (reference sequence). CDR3 DNA sequence: TGTGCCAGTAGTCTGAGGGGACTAGCTGGGAATGAGCAGTTCTTC. Its translation is CASSLRGLAGNEQFF. The variable domain in full, with the rest retrieved from reference TRBV19 and TRBJ2-1, is DGGITQSPKYLFRKEGQNVTLSCEQNLNHDAMYWYRQDPGQGLRLIYYSQIVNDFQKGDIAEGYSVSREKKESFPLTVTSAQKNPTAFYLCASSLRGLAGNEQFFGPGTRLTVL.

The CDR3 DNA is TGCGCCAGCAGCCACCCACCCGGTAGAGATGAAGCTTTCTTT. Amino acids: CASSHPPGRDEAFF. The rearrangement joins TRBV4-1 to TRBJ1-1; no firm D call. From germline, CDR1 is MGHRA and CDR2 YSYEKL. The CDR3 is 14 residues long. V was cut by 3 bases and J by 7 bases, with 15 bases left in between.

V is TRBV30 and J is TRBJ2-4, with D unresolved. V shed 3 bases and J shed 15 bases, with 18 bases lying between them. The CDR3 length is 12 residues. Germline V gene sequence: CDR1 GTSNPN, CDR2 SVGIG (reference sequence). CDR3 sequence reads: CAWRESGGISYF. DNA of the CDR3: TGTGCCTGGAGGGAGTCTGGTGGAATCTCGTACTTC.

The chain joins TRBV27 to TRBJ1-2, with D possibly TRBD1 on 5 matching bases. V was shortened by 6 bases and J by 6 bases, with 20 bases between the two germline ends. The CDR3 runs to 15 residues. The germline gives CDR1 MNHEY, CDR2 SMNVEV (reference sequence). The CDR3 region is CASSLMRERDDGYTF. CDR3 coding DNA: TGTGCCAGCAGCTTAATGAGGGAACGGGACGATGGCTACACCTTC.

The chain uses TRBV5-6 and TRBJ1-3; D is perhaps TRBD1 (6 bases). Germline V gene data show CDR1 as SGHDT and CDR2 as YYEEEE. Trimming left V 4 bases short and J 0 bases short, with 14 bases between. The CDR3 is 16 residues long. In nucleotides, the CDR3 is TGTGCCAGCAGCACCCGAAGGGGGGGCTCTGGAAACACCATATATTTT. It translates to CASSTRRGGSGNTIYF.

The rearrangement joins TRBV5-4 to TRBJ1-3; TRBD1 might be the D (5 bases). Trimming took off 9 bases at V and 8 bases at J, with 18 bases between the two ends. CDR3 size: 13 residues. Germline CDR1 and CDR2: SGHNT and YYREEE (reference sequence). CDR3 nucleotides: TGTGCCACCCAGAGCGGGGCGGGGTACACCATATATTTT. The encoded protein is CATQSGAGYTIYF.

This chain's CDR3 is CASSPQGFRWAFF. DNA for the CDR3: TGTGCCAGCAGTCCACAGGGTTTTCGGTGGGCTTTCTTT. The chain links TRBV2 to TRBJ1-1, with D perhaps matching TRBD1 (6 bases). The CDR3 sequence is 13 residues long. The V gene lost 5 bases and the J gene lost 11 bases, with 18 bases spanning the gap. The germline V gene encodes CDR1 SNHLY and CDR2 FYNNEI.

J is TRBJ2-7 and V is TRBV2, with TRBD2 matching 14 bases. The CDR3 consists of 18 residues. The J segment lost 4 bases and the V segment lost 5 bases, leaving 13 bases of the junction unmatched. Germline lookup yields CDR1 SNHLY and CDR2 FYNNEI. The DNA of the CDR3 is TGTGCCAGCAGTTCCCGACTAGCGGGGGGGTACGGGCCTTACGAGCAGTACTTC. Translated, it gives CASSSRLAGGYGPYEQYF.

The V call is TRBV27, the J call TRBJ2-7; D might be TRBD2 (5 bases). The CDR3 sequence is 13 residues long. Germline loops: CDR1 MNHEY, CDR2 SMNVEV (reference sequence). The germline V and J ends were trimmed by 6 bases and 11 bases, with 20 bases remaining between them. CDR3 amino acids: CASSPKDLTGEYF. The CDR3 region has the DNA TGTGCCAGCAGCCCTAAGGATCTCACCGGGGAGTACTTC.

This rearrangement joins TRBV28 to TRBJ1-6; D is undetermined. Trimming stripped 6 bases from V and 8 bases from J, with 14 bases between. The CDR3 has 14 residues. The V gene's germline CDR1 is MDHEN and CDR2 SYDVKM. Written as DNA, the CDR3 is TGTGCCAGCAGCACGGAGGCTGGGTATTCACCCCTCCACTTT. Encoded protein: CASSTEAGYSPLHF. Looking up the rest from reference TRBV28 and TRBJ1-6 gives the full variable domain: DVKVTQSSRYLVKRTGEKVFLECVQDMDHENMFWYRQDPGLGLRLIYFSYDVKMKEKGDIPEGYSVSREKKERFSLILESASTNQTSMYLCASSTEAGYSPLHFGNGTRLTVT.

This chain joins TRBV5-8 and TRBJ2-3, with 7 bases that match TRBD2. This CDR3 comprises 15 residues. Germline lookup yields CDR1 SGHTS and CDR2 YDEGEE. The J segment lost 2 bases and the V segment lost 4 bases, leaving 7 bases of the junction unmatched. As DNA, the CDR3 is TGTGCCAGCAGCCGAACACTAGCGCCCACAGATACGCAGTATTTT. Amino acids: CASSRTLAPTDTQYF.

This CDR3 reads CASSSAPFYGYTF. The CDR3 DNA reads as TGTGCCAGCAGCTCCGCGCCTTTTTATGGCTACACCTTC. The rearrangement joins TRBV6-6 to TRBJ1-2; D remains unclear. CDR1 is MNHNY, CDR2 SVGAGI, per germline (reference sequence). Trimming left V 6 bases short and J 5 bases short, with 13 bases between. The CDR3 is made up of 13 amino acids.

The chain combines TRBV30 with TRBJ2-7; D gene unclear. With 0 bases removed from V and 6 bases from J, the gap between germline ends came to 9 bases. Looked up from germline, CDR1 is GTSNPN and CDR2 is SVGIG (reference sequence). The CDR3 totals 12 residues. The CDR3 sequence is CAWSVGPSEQYF. In DNA form, the CDR3 reads TGTGCCTGGAGTGTAGGTCCGAGCGAGCAGTACTTC. Full variable domain (outside the CDR3, taken from reference TRBV30 and TRBJ2-7): SQTIHQWPATLVQPVGSPLSLECTVEGTSNPNLYWYRQAAGRGLQLLFYSVGIGQISSEVPQNLSASRPQDRQFILSSKKLLLSDSGFYLCAWSVGPSEQYFGPGTRLTVT.